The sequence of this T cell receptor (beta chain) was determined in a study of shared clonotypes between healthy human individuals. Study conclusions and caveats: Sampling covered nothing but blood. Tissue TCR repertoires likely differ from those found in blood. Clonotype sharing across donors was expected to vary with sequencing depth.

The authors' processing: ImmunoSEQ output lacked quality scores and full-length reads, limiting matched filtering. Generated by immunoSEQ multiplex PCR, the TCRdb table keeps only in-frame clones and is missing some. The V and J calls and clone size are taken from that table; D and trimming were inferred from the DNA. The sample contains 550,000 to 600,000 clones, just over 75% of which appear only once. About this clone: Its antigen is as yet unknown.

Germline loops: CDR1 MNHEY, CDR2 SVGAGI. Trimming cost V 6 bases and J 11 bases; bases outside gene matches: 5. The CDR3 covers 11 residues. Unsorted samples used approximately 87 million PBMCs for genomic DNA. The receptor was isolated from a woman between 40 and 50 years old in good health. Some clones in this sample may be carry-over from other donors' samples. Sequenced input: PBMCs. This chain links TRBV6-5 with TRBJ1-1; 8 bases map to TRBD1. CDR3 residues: CASSRQGIAFF. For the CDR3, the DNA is TGTGCCAGCAGCCGACAGGGGATCGCTTTCTTT.